This is a list of T cell receptor beta chains from one sample in a study of T cell responses to AZD1222 COVID-19 vaccine. TCRdb keeps only in-frame clones here, not all; method: immunoSEQ multiplex PCR. Of about 120,000 clones in the sample, more than 75% were seen once. Here the sequenced sample was peripheral blood, taken on day 0 of AZD1222 vaccination. The receptors shown here come from an adult in good health. Both conserved end residues are part of each CDR3. A D gene is named only where the DNA matches it firmly. Clone size is stated in some rows and not others, as once, few, many or a class when expanded.

j_call v_call d_call clone_size cdr3_aa cdr3_nt
TRBJ2-7 TRBV5-1 NA NA CASSSGRPSEQYF TGCGCCAGCTCCTCGGGACGGCCCTCCGAGCAGTACTTC
TRBJ2-7 TRBV6-2/TRBV6-3 TRBD1 few CASSQGQSLEQYF TGTGCCAGCAGCCAGGGACAGTCCCTCGAGCAGTACTTC
TRBJ1-2 TRBV28 NA NA CASSSRTYGYTF TGTGCCAGCAGCTCCAGGACCTATGGCTACACCTTC
TRBJ2-5 TRBV27 TRBD1 NA CASRIQGARETQYF TGTGCCAGCAGGATTCAGGGGGCGCGTGAGACCCAGTACTTC
TRBJ2-2 TRBV28 TRBD1 NA CASRGTGTGFGGELFF TGTGCCAGCAGGGGCACCGGGACAGGGTTTGGCGGGGAGCTGTTTTTT
TRBJ2-7 TRBV27 NA NA CASSLSIRSYEQYF TGTGCCAGCAGTTTATCGATTCGTTCTTACGAGCAGTACTTC
TRBJ2-1 TRBV28 NA NA CASSPGVNEQFF TGTGCCAGCAGCCCAGGGGTAAATGAGCAGTTCTTC
TRBJ1-1 TRBV7-9 TRBD1 NA CASSTYRGRGNTEAFF TGTGCCAGCAGCACATACAGGGGAAGGGGGAACACTGAAGCTTTCTTT
TRBJ1-4 TRBV2 NA few CASRTRMGSTNEKLFF TGTGCCAGCAGGACGAGGATGGGTTCGACTAATGAAAAACTGTTTTTT
TRBJ1-6 TRBV3-1/TRBV3-2 TRBD1 NA CASSLIGQGNNSPLHF TGTGCCAGCAGCCTCATAGGACAGGGGAATAATTCACCCCTCCACTTT
TRBJ2-1 TRBV27 NA NA CASSPLSGQSYNEQFF TGTGCCAGCAGTCCGCTGAGCGGGCAGTCCTACAATGAGCAGTTCTTC
TRBJ1-5 TRBV4-3 NA NA CASSQENRSNQPQHF TGCGCCAGCAGCCAAGAGAACCGAAGCAATCAGCCCCAGCATTTT
TRBJ2-3 TRBV30 NA NA CAWSPGGDTQYF TGTGCCTGGAGTCCCGGCGGGGATACGCAGTATTTT
TRBJ2-7 TRBV7-6 TRBD2 NA CASSLTSANPYEQYF TGTGCCAGCAGCTTAACTAGCGCTAATCCCTACGAGCAGTACTTC
TRBJ2-5 TRBV29-1 NA NA CTLGGVTETQYF TGCACCCTCGGTGGGGTCACAGAGACCCAGTACTTC
TRBJ2-7 TRBV29-1 TRBD1 NA CSVKQGVPSYEQYF TGCAGCGTTAAACAGGGGGTCCCTTCCTACGAGCAGTACTTC
TRBJ2-5 TRBV5-3 NA NA CARSQDVGETQYF TGTGCCAGAAGCCAGGACGTTGGAGAGACCCAGTACTTC
TRBJ2-1 TRBV3-1/TRBV3-2 NA NA CASSPPGQTFHNEQFF TGTGCCAGCAGCCCCCCCGGACAGACTTTCCACAATGAGCAGTTCTTC
TRBJ2-5 TRBV5-6 NA NA CASSWTGETQYF TGTGCCAGCAGCTGGACGGGGGAGACCCAGTACTTC
TRBJ1-6 TRBV27 NA NA CASSWGSENNSPLHF TGTGCCAGCAGTTGGGGGTCGGAAAATAATTCACCCCTCCACTTT
TRBJ2-2 TRBV28 NA NA CASSWGTGELFF TGTGCCAGCAGTTGGGGCACCGGGGAGCTGTTTTTT
TRBJ2-1 TRBV7-2 TRBD2 once CASSVNPGAGGYNEQFF TGTGCCAGCAGCGTCAACCCCGGGGCGGGGGGCTACAATGAGCAGTTCTTC
TRBJ2-1 TRBV18 TRBD2 once CASSPPRLAGGNEQFF TGTGCCAGCTCACCACCGAGGCTAGCGGGAGGCAATGAGCAGTTCTTC
TRBJ1-4 TRBV4-2 NA NA CASRLGSTNEKLFF TGTGCCAGCAGGCTAGGCTCTACTAATGAAAAACTGTTTTTT
TRBJ2-7 TRBV12-3/TRBV12-4 TRBD1 few CASSPGQGYEQYF TGTGCCAGCAGTCCGGGACAGGGCTACGAGCAGTACTTC
TRBJ1-2 TRBV5-4 NA NA CASRNDRYYGYTF TGTGCCAGCAGGAATGACAGATATTATGGCTACACCTTC
TRBJ2-2 TRBV7-8 TRBD1 NA CASNAQGANTGELFF TGTGCCAGCAACGCACAGGGGGCGAACACCGGGGAGCTGTTTTTT
TRBJ2-6 TRBV3-1/TRBV3-2 NA once CASSQGGSGANVLTF TGTGCCAGCAGCCAAGGCGGGTCTGGGGCCAACGTCCTGACTTTC
TRBJ2-2 TRBV28 NA NA CASTSGQGTGELFF TGTGCCAGCACCTCAGGGCAGGGGACCGGGGAGCTGTTTTTT
TRBJ2-1 TRBV5-4 TRBD2 NA CASSLLAGGQSEQFF TGTGCCAGCAGCCTACTAGCGGGGGGGCAGAGTGAGCAGTTCTTC
TRBJ2-2 TRBV3-1/TRBV3-2 NA once CASSFTGYTGELFF TGTGCCAGCAGCTTCACAGGGTACACCGGGGAGCTGTTTTTT
TRBJ2-7 TRBV11-1 TRBD2 few CASSSGTSGEEEQYF TGTGCCAGCAGCTCGGGGACTAGCGGGGAAGAGGAGCAGTACTTC